This TCR beta chain was retrieved from a study of CXCR3-negative and CXCR3-positive naive CD8 T cells. As to this clonotype: Its specificity is not known.

UMI-tagged TRB cDNA libraries were built via 5' RACE. TCRdb re-called the 5' RACE reads and gives one entry per CDR3 protein, without DNA. The sample features 40,000 to 45,000 distinct CDR3 sequences, with about 8% in its top ten. The germline V gene encodes CDR1 SGHDN and CDR2 FVKESK. This CDR3 is 14 amino acids long. Broader study findings: The naive subsets expressed comparable surface CD5, and the authors inferred TCR strength from TRB CDR3 properties. With CXCR3 expression partially decreased after cryopreservation, most assays relied on fresh PBMCs. Both naive subsets, CXCR3-negative and CXCR3-positive, displayed similar TRBV-TRBJ usage, unlike memory cells.

The chain carries TRBV14 and TRBJ2-1; TCRdb outputs TRBD2, but without DNA this stays unchecked. Sequencing input: memory CD8+ T cells from blood. This clonotype was obtained from a human donor in good health. Some clones in this sample may be carry-over from other donors' samples. The CDR3 protein is CASSHWTSDNEQLF.